The 19 T cell receptor beta chains below come from one sample, sequenced in a study of Ad26.COV2.S vaccination and SARS-CoV-2 variants. Using immunoSEQ multiplex PCR, the repertoire was profiled, and TCRdb retains in-frame clones only, with some absent. The repertoire holds 100,000 or so clones, with around 81% as singletons. The source material was peripheral blood, sampled after recovery from COVID-19. These TCRs come from a human donor who had recovered from COVID-19.

The genes are TRBV5-1 and TRBJ2-7; D possibly uses TRBD1 or TRBD2 (5 bases each). Germline V gives CDR1 SGHRS, CDR2 YFSETQ. The CDR3 sequence is 16 residues long. V was trimmed by 4 bases and J by 0 bases, leaving 17 bases between them. The CDR3 DNA sequence: TGCGCCAGCAGCCCTCGGGACGGGGTCAGCTCCTACGAGCAGTACTTC. Translation: CASSPRDGVSSYEQYF.

V gene TRBV24-1 combines with J gene TRBJ1-2, with TRBD1 matching 7 bases. The V gene end was trimmed by 2 bases and the J gene end by 2 bases; junction bases not matched to a gene: 4. The CDR3 runs to 15 residues. Germline V lookup: CDR1 KGHDR, CDR2 SFDVKD. The chain's CDR3 is CATSDYRGWNYGYTF. CDR3 coding DNA: TGTGCCACCAGTGATTACAGGGGATGGAACTATGGCTACACCTTC.

This chain uses TRBV6-4 with TRBJ1-1; D not resolved. CDR3 length equals 14 residues. The germline CDR1 and CDR2 sequences are MRHNA and SNTAGT. The V end was cut by 4 bases, the J end by 4 bases, with 13 bases between. The CDR3 bases are TGTGCCAGCAGTGTCGGAGCAGCGGGCACTGAAGCTTTCTTT. It is translated as CASSVGAAGTEAFF.

The chain recombines TRBV7-3 with TRBJ2-6, with 12 positions matching TRBD1. J lost 2 bases, V lost 4 bases, and 3 bases had no gene match. Looked up from germline, CDR1 is SGHTA and CDR2 is FQGTGA. This CDR3 has 17 amino acids. CDR3 DNA sequence: TGTGCCAGCAGCTCGGGACAGGGGGCAGCTGGGGCCAACGTCCTGACTTTC. Encoded protein: CASSSGQGAAGANVLTF.

The rearrangement joins TRBV30 to TRBJ1-4, with 7 bases identical to TRBD1. V dropped 4 bases and J dropped 4; count of bases not matched to a gene: 9. The germline V gene encodes CDR1 GTSNPN and CDR2 SVGIG (reference sequence). The CDR3 length is 15 residues. The CDR3 is CAWNKPGQINEKLFF. CDR3 nucleotide sequence: TGTGCCTGGAATAAGCCGGGACAGATTAATGAAAAACTGTTTTTT.

Here the CDR3 DNA reads TGCGCCAGCAGCTTGGTACCAGGGGGTCTAGAGCCCCAGCATTTT. Translating gives CASSLVPGGLEPQHF. The chain employs TRBV5-1 and TRBJ1-5, with TRBD1 identical over 7 bases. The germline V gene encodes CDR1 SGHRS and CDR2 YFSETQ. The CDR3 consists of 15 residues. V dropped 0 bases and J dropped 8; count of bases not matched to a gene: 8.

The chain has TRBV7-9 and TRBJ1-5; D perhaps matches TRBD1 (6 bases). V shed 4 bases and J shed 0 bases, with 10 bases lying between them. The CDR3 runs 15 residues. CDR1 is SEHNR, CDR2 FQNEAQ, per germline (reference sequence). The CDR3 DNA is TGTGCCAGCAGCTCGGACAGTTATAGCAATCAGCCCCAGCATTTT. Amino acids: CASSSDSYSNQPQHF.

V is TRBV11-1 and J is TRBJ1-4; D is ambiguous. V was pared by 2 bases and J by 3 bases, with 7 bases between. The CDR3 is made up of 14 amino acids. Germline V gene sequence: CDR1 SGHAT, CDR2 FQDESV (reference sequence). The CDR3 DNA follows: TGTGCCAGCAGCTTAAGCCGGGCTAATGAAAAACTGTTTTTT. Its translation is CASSLSRANEKLFF.

The rearrangement joins TRBV7-9 to TRBJ1-6, with TRBD1 matching over 8 bases. This CDR3 is 14 amino acids long. After removal of 4 bases from V and 5 bases from J, the junction contained 1 base not matched to a gene. Germline V gene sequence: CDR1 SEHNR, CDR2 FQNEAQ (reference sequence). DNA for the CDR3: TGTGCCAGCAGCTCGACAGGGGATAATTCACCCCTCCACTTT. Its protein product is CASSSTGDNSPLHF.

The rearrangement links TRBV5-5 to TRBJ2-7; possible D gene TRBD1, 7 bases. Between the trimmed V and J ends, which lost 0 bases and 2 bases, there was a span of 18 bases. The CDR3 contains 17 residues. The germline V gene encodes CDR1 SGHKS and CDR2 YYEKEE (reference sequence). CDR3 loop: CASSLGVSRDSPYEQYF. CDR3 sequence (DNA): TGTGCCAGCAGCTTGGGAGTGTCGCGGGACAGTCCCTACGAGCAGTACTTC.

CDR3 DNA: TGTGCCTGGAGACTAGCGGGGACCTACAATGAGCAGTTCTTC. Amino acid sequence: CAWRLAGTYNEQFF. The genes are TRBV30 and TRBJ2-1; 10 positions agree with TRBD2. Trimming took 3 bases from V and 2 from J; bases not matched to a gene: 1. Germline V CDR1 and CDR2: GTSNPN, SVGIG (reference sequence). The CDR3 consists of 14 residues.

This sequence joins TRBV30 and TRBJ2-1; the D is unclear. The V gene's germline CDR1 is GTSNPN and CDR2 SVGIG (reference sequence). CDR3 length: 13 residues. Trimming removed 4 bases at V and 2 bases at J, with 9 bases between. CDR3 in DNA: TGTGCCTGGAACGTGGGTCCCTACAATGAGCAGTTCTTC. The encoded protein is CAWNVGPYNEQFF.

CDR3 coding DNA: TGTGCCAGCAGCTTTCGACTAGCTCCCTTCTACGAGCAGTACTTC. Translated: CASSFRLAPFYEQYF. The chain joins TRBV7-6 to TRBJ2-7; 7 nucleotides line up with TRBD2. CDR1 is SGHVS and CDR2 is FNYEAQ in the germline V gene. The trim removed 3 bases at V and 3 bases at J, leaving 8 bases unmatched. The CDR3 is 15 amino acids.

The chain carries TRBV7-9 and TRBJ2-7, with a possible D match to TRBD2 (6 bases). Trimming removed 4 bases at V and 4 bases at J, with 11 bases between. The CDR3 totals 13 residues. Germline CDR1 and CDR2: SEHNR and FQNEAQ (reference sequence). CDR3 in DNA: TGTGCCAGCAGCTGGGGGGAAAAATACGAGCAGTACTTC. Translated: CASSWGEKYEQYF.

In nucleotides, the CDR3 is TGTGCCAGTAGTCCTATTAACAGGGGCACAGATACGCAGTATTTT. It codes for CASSPINRGTDTQYF. The J gene is TRBJ2-3, the V gene TRBV19; TRBD1 might be the D (6 bases). V lost 5 bases and J lost 1, with 13 bases in between. From germline, CDR1 is LNHDA and CDR2 SQIVND (reference sequence). This CDR3 has 15 amino acids.

This clone turned up a few times. This chain connects TRBV21-1 to TRBJ2-5; the D segment call TRBD2 is taken from the table without a DNA check. TRBV21-1 is marked as a pseudogene. This CDR3 region has 15 residues. CDR3 protein: CASSKRGGNSETQYF. Written as DNA, the CDR3 is TGTGCCAGCAGTAAAAGGGGAGGGAATTCCGAGACCCAGTACTTC.

This clone showed up just once. This chain connects TRBV24-1 to TRBJ2-7, with 11 bases that match TRBD1. The junction had 5 bases not matched to a gene; V was cut back by 4 bases and J by 4 bases. The CDR3 has 15 residues. Germline V gene lookup returns CDR1 KGHDR and CDR2 SFDVKD. CDR3 amino acids: CATSEGGQGAYEQYF. The CDR3 coding sequence is TGTGCCACCAGTGAGGGTGGACAGGGGGCTTACGAGCAGTACTTC.

A few counts support this clone. The gene calls are TRBV29-1 and TRBJ1-2; 7 nucleotides agree with TRBD1. The V gene end was trimmed by 3 bases and the J gene end by 4 bases; junction bases not matched to a gene: 5. The CDR3 runs 13 residues. Germline V gene data show CDR1 as SQVTM and CDR2 as ANQGSEA. The chain's CDR3 is CSVDQGGVYGYTF. The CDR3 nucleotides read TGCAGCGTTGATCAGGGGGGGGTCTATGGCTACACCTTC. Full variable domain (outside the CDR3, taken from reference TRBV29-1 and TRBJ1-2): SAVISQKPSRDICQRGTSLTIQCQVDSQVTMMFWYRQQPGQSLTLIATANQGSEATYESGFVIDKFPISRPNLTFSTLTVSNMSPEDSSIYLCSVDQGGVYGYTFGSGTRLTVV.

The CDR3 region has the DNA TGTGCCTGGAGTGTAGGGGGTAAGGGTGACAGCCCCGGCTACACCTTC. Its protein product is CAWSVGGKGDSPGYTF. The chain recombines TRBV30 with TRBJ1-2; a weak D match, TRBD1 (6 bases). The CDR3 spans 16 residues. CDR1 GTSNPN and CDR2 SVGIG come from the germline V gene (reference sequence). V shed 0 bases and J shed 8 bases, with 22 bases lying between them.